The T cell receptor (beta chain) described here comes from a study of blood T cell repertoires in COVID-19. Profiling relied on immunoSEQ multiplex PCR, and the TCRdb table lists in-frame clones only, not all of them. The sample consists of some 300,000 clones, over 75% of them appearing once. This CDR3 has 15 amino acids. V was cut by 0 bases and J by 2 bases, with 8 bases left in between. Germline lookup yields CDR1 SGHNT and CDR2 YENEEA. This receptor was obtained from a middle-aged woman who had recovered from COVID-19. Sample: PBMCs or T cells enriched from blood (not recorded which). V and J are TRBV11-3 and TRBJ1-3; D ambiguous. The CDR3 DNA sequence: TGTGCCAGCAGCTTAGATTACAGCACTGGAAACACCATATATTTT. This encodes CASSLDYSTGNTIYF. Complete variable domain (other parts from reference TRBV11-3 and TRBJ1-3): EAGVVQSPRYKIIEKKQPVAFWCNPISGHNTLYWYLQNLGQGPELLIRYENEEAVDDSQLPKDRFSAERLKGVDSTLKIQPAELGDSAVYLCASSLDYSTGNTIYFGEGSWLTVV.